Listed here are 27 T cell receptor beta chains from one sample, sequenced in a study of shared clonotypes between healthy human individuals. Produced via immunoSEQ multiplex PCR; TCRdb's table is partial and in-frame only. The sample has approximately 2,300,000 clones, around 92% seen once. Sequencing input: naive CD4+ T cells from PBMCs. As to subset: CD45RA+ positively selected. The receptors derive from a man aged 18 to 29 in good health. Some clones in this sample may be carry-over from other donors' samples.

The chain joins TRBV19 to TRBJ1-4; no firm D call. V lost 4 bases, J lost 7 bases, and 16 bases lay in between. The V gene's germline CDR1 is LNHDA and CDR2 SQIVND (reference sequence). The CDR3 is 15 residues long. In nucleotides, the CDR3 is TGTGCCAGTAGTACCCCAATAACGAGGGCTGAAAAACTGTTTTTT. This sequence encodes CASSTPITRAEKLFF.

A remark on this clone: At one end the junction does not follow the germline gene, possibly because of a read error. The CDR3 nucleotides are TGCGGGTCCGGGGCGACCTACAATGAGCAGTTCTTC. As protein: CGSGATYNEQFF. The J gene is TRBJ2-1, the V gene TRBV28, with D tentatively TRBD1 or TRBD2 (5 bases each). Germline V gives CDR1 MDHEN, CDR2 SYDVKM. CDR3 size: 12 residues.

The chain employs TRBV7-9 and TRBJ1-1; 7 bases map to TRBD1. The ends lost 1 base at V and 7 bases at J; junction bases unmatched: 6. This CDR3 region has 14 residues. Germline CDR1 and CDR2: SEHNR and FQNEAQ (reference sequence). The CDR3 region has the DNA TGTGCCAGCAGCTTAGGAACAGGGGAATATGAAGCTTTCTTT. Amino acids: CASSLGTGEYEAFF.

This chain connects TRBV7-3 to TRBJ2-1, with D possibly TRBD2 on 5 matching bases. Deletions cut 5 bases from V and 8 bases from J, with 10 bases between. CDR1 is SGHTA, CDR2 FQGTGA, per germline. CDR3 size: 12 residues. CDR3 sequence reads: CASSRAGDEQFF. CDR3 DNA: TGTGCCAGCAGCCGTGCCGGGGATGAGCAGTTCTTC. The entire variable domain, with the rest obtained from reference TRBV7-3 and TRBJ2-1, is as follows: GAGVSQTPSNKVTEKGKYVELRCDPISGHTALYWYRQSLGQGPEFLIYFQGTGAADDSGLPNDRFFAVRPEGSVSTLKIQRTERGDSAVYLCASSRAGDEQFFGPGTRLTVL.

The gene calls are TRBV9 and TRBJ2-3; D is unclear. From germline, CDR1 is SGDLS and CDR2 YYNGEE. CDR3 length: 12 residues. The ends were cut back, 3 bases at V and 5 bases at J, with 7 bases in the middle. This CDR3 reads CASSERLDTQYF. DNA of the CDR3: TGTGCCAGCAGCGAGCGTCTAGATACGCAGTATTTT.

The chain uses TRBV7-2 and TRBJ2-1; 7 nucleotides agree with TRBD2. The CDR3 is made up of 14 amino acids. Germline V gives CDR1 SGHTA, CDR2 FQGNSA. Losses at the gene ends were 5 bases for V and 9 bases for J; bases not matched to a gene: 10. The CDR3 DNA follows: TGTGCCAGCAGCCCCCAACGACTAGCCACTGAGCAGTTCTTC. Translation: CASSPQRLATEQFF.

This clone has a single count. The chain links TRBV21-1 to TRBJ2-5; TRBD1 was called by the table and not checked on the DNA. TRBV21-1 is shown as a pseudogene. There are 15 residues in the CDR3. CDR3 DNA sequence: TGTGCCAGCAGCACCCGACAGGGTCTTAGGGAGACCCAGTACTTC. Amino acids: CASSTRQGLRETQYF.

The J gene is TRBJ2-7, the V gene TRBV6-5, with D possibly being TRBD2 (5 bases). V lost 4 bases, J lost 6 bases, and 7 bases lay in between. The germline V gene encodes CDR1 MNHEY and CDR2 SVGAGI. The CDR3 is made up of 11 amino acids. The CDR3 bases are TGTGCCAGCAGTTCGGGGATCGAGCAGTACTTC. As protein: CASSSGIEQYF.

The chain recombines TRBV11-2 with TRBJ2-5; 8 nucleotides match TRBD1. The J call may be faulty, since TRBJ2-7 better matches the DNA end. CDR1 and CDR2 from the germline V gene are SGHAT and FQNNGV. This CDR3 is 16 amino acids long. CDR3 DNA sequence: TGTGCCAGCAGCTCCCCTGGCAGGGGGCGAACCTACGAGCAGTACTTC. The encoded protein is CASSSPGRGRTYEQYF.

CDR3 in DNA: TGCGCCAGCAGCTTGGAGGGACAGACCCAGCCCCAGCATTTT. Protein: CASSLEGQTQPQHF. V and J are TRBV5-1 and TRBJ1-5; the match to TRBD1 covers 7 bases. The CDR3 contains 14 residues. V was clipped by 0 bases and J by 7 bases; unmatched bases: 4. CDR1 is SGHRS, CDR2 YFSETQ, per germline.

The V gene is TRBV27, the J gene TRBJ2-5, with TRBD1 as a possible D gene (5 bases). This CDR3 spans 14 amino acids. V was clipped by 5 bases and J by 5 bases, with 15 bases between them. CDR1 MNHEY and CDR2 SMNVEV come from the germline V gene (reference sequence). DNA for the CDR3: TGTGCCAGCAGTAGCAGGGTTTTGATGGAGACCCAGTACTTC. Translating gives CASSSRVLMETQYF.

In regard to this clone: In the same sample, other DNA sequences code for this CDR3. V gene TRBV6-1 combines with J gene TRBJ2-5; TRBD2 matches at 7 bases. The V and J ends lost 2 bases and 5 bases, in that order; junction bases with no gene match: 5. Germline CDR1 and CDR2: MNHNS and SASEGT. The CDR3 consists of 14 residues. The DNA of the CDR3 is TGTGCCAGCAGTGAACTGGGAGGGAAGGAGACCCAGTACTTC. Amino acid sequence: CASSELGGKETQYF.

This chain uses TRBV30 with TRBJ2-1; D is possibly TRBD2 (6 bases). Trimming removed 3 bases from V and 6 bases from J, with 12 bases in between. This CDR3 region has 13 residues. Germline lookup yields CDR1 GTSNPN and CDR2 SVGIG (reference sequence). The CDR3 DNA reads TGTGCCTGGAGCGGGACTCTACGCAATGAGCAGTTCTTC. Translated: CAWSGTLRNEQFF.

The rearrangement uses TRBV5-4 and TRBJ2-1, with TRBD2 matching 8 bases. The germline V gene has CDR1 SGHNT and CDR2 YYREEE (reference sequence). With 4 bases clipped from V and 7 bases from J, the junction kept 10 bases outside the gene matches. The CDR3 spans 15 residues. The CDR3 here is CASSRGREVGNEQFF. CDR3 coding DNA: TGTGCCAGCAGCCGTGGGCGGGAGGTGGGTAATGAGCAGTTCTTC.

The chain carries TRBV19 and TRBJ1-2, with a weak D call TRBD1 (6 bases). V was cut by 8 bases and J by 4 bases, with 14 bases left in between. The CDR3 loop spans 13 amino acids. Germline CDR1 and CDR2: LNHDA and SQIVND (reference sequence). The CDR3 loop reads CASAQGLSYGYTF. The DNA for the CDR3 is TGTGCCAGTGCCCAGGGGCTAAGCTATGGCTACACCTTC.

V gene TRBV6-6 combines with J gene TRBJ2-5; TRBD1 matches at 8 bases. The closer fit of TRBJ2-7 to the DNA end suggests the J call may be wrong. The length of the CDR3 is 12 residues. Germline V gene sequence: CDR1 MNHNY, CDR2 SVGAGI (reference sequence). The CDR3 loop is CATMDRVYEQYF. The CDR3 nucleotides read TGTGCCACCATGGACAGGGTCTACGAGCAGTACTTC.

The chain couples TRBV6-6 to TRBJ1-4; no clear D. Trimming stripped 2 bases from V and 8 bases from J, with 18 bases between. Germline CDR1 MNHNY, CDR2 SVGAGI (reference sequence). This CDR3 has 16 amino acids. CDR3 residues: CASSYLPQPGAEKLFF. Here the CDR3 DNA reads TGTGCCAGCAGTTACCTCCCCCAGCCGGGAGCGGAAAAACTGTTTTTT.

This chain uses TRBV29-1 with TRBJ2-7; tentatively, D is TRBD1 or TRBD2 (5 bases each). Germline loops: CDR1 SQVTM, CDR2 ANQGSEA. Trimming took off 7 bases at V and 4 bases at J, with 17 bases between the two ends. The CDR3 extends over 13 amino acids. The CDR3 DNA is TGCAGCGCTGGGTGGGGACGGTCATACGAGCAGTACTTC. Translation gives CSAGWGRSYEQYF.

The V gene is TRBV19, the J gene TRBJ1-4; D perhaps matches TRBD1 (5 bases). V lost 3 bases to trimming and J lost 7 bases, with 18 bases between them. The CDR3 sequence is 16 residues long. Germline V lookup: CDR1 LNHDA, CDR2 SQIVND (reference sequence). CDR3 in DNA: TGTGCCAGTAGTATGGGGTTGGTAGGGGCCGGTGAAAAACTGTTTTTT. Its protein is CASSMGLVGAGEKLFF.

This chain connects TRBV30 to TRBJ1-3; D call uncertain. Germline assignment: CDR1 GTSNPN and CDR2 SVGIG (reference sequence). The V gene lost 0 bases and the J gene lost 2 bases, with 5 bases spanning the gap. The CDR3 runs 13 residues. Written as DNA, the CDR3 is TGTGCCTGGAGTGTTAGCCCTGGAAACACCATATATTTT. This encodes CAWSVSPGNTIYF.

The sample holds a few counts of this clone. This sequence joins TRBV2 and TRBJ1-3; D may be TRBD1 (6 bases). V dropped 3 bases and J dropped 4 bases, with 13 bases sitting between them. Germline CDR1 reads SNHLY; CDR2 reads FYNNEI. CDR3 size: 15 residues. This CDR3 is CASSDRPGEGNTIYF. CDR3 DNA sequence: TGTGCCAGCAGTGACCGACCAGGGGAGGGAAACACCATATATTTT.

The V gene is TRBV5-1, the J gene TRBJ1-5; D possibly corresponds to TRBD1 (6 bases). This CDR3 has 15 amino acids. V lost 0 bases and J 6 bases, leaving 13 bases between the germline ends. Per germline, CDR1 SGHRS and CDR2 YFSETQ. Written as DNA, the CDR3 is TGCGCCAGCAGCTTGGACGGGGCGGGGGCTCAGCCCCAGCATTTT. This translates into CASSLDGAGAQPQHF.

The V and J genes are TRBV28 and TRBJ2-5; 7 bases line up with TRBD2. The V segment lost 7 bases and the J segment 0 bases; nucleotides outside the gene matches: 20. Germline CDR1 is MDHEN and CDR2 is SYDVKM. This CDR3 region has 19 residues. The chain's CDR3 is CASKQFVLSSGGNQETQYF. CDR3 bases: TGTGCCAGCAAGCAGTTTGTTTTATCGTCCGGGGGGAACCAAGAGACCCAGTACTTC.

This chain links TRBV11-2 with TRBJ2-1, with D uncertain. The CDR3 is 17 amino acids. Germline CDR1 reads SGHAT; CDR2 reads FQNNGV. With 1 base removed from V and 10 bases from J, the gap between germline ends came to 23 bases. The CDR3 loop reads CASSLVRPGWPMGEQFF. CDR3 sequence (DNA): TGTGCCAGCAGCTTAGTTAGGCCCGGTTGGCCCATGGGGGAGCAGTTCTTC.

The J gene is TRBJ2-1, the V gene TRBV5-1; possible D gene TRBD2, 6 bases. The CDR3 has 15 amino acids. In germline, CDR1 is SGHRS, CDR2 YFSETQ. The germline V and J ends were trimmed by 4 bases and 9 bases, with 20 bases remaining between them. The CDR3 nucleotides read TGCGCCAGCAGCAGGTCGGGACTCCGAGACGGTGAGCAGTTCTTC. Translated, it gives CASSRSGLRDGEQFF.

In this sample, this clone turned up once. The V call is TRBV29-1, the J call TRBJ1-2; D gene ambiguous. Germline CDR1 SQVTM, CDR2 ANQGSEA. V was trimmed by 5 bases and J by 6 bases, leaving 10 bases between them. CDR3 length: 11 amino acids. The CDR3 spells CSVRFGDGYTF. The DNA for the CDR3 is TGCAGCGTTAGGTTTGGGGATGGCTACACCTTC. Full variable domain (rest looked up from reference TRBV29-1 and TRBJ1-2): SAVISQKPSRDICQRGTSLTIQCQVDSQVTMMFWYRQQPGQSLTLIATANQGSEATYESGFVIDKFPISRPNLTFSTLTVSNMSPEDSSIYLCSVRFGDGYTFGSGTRLTVV.

The chain employs TRBV28 and TRBJ2-7, with 8 bases that match TRBD1. V shed 5 bases, J shed 3 bases, and the junction held 6 bases outside the gene matches. From germline, CDR1 is MDHEN and CDR2 SYDVKM. The CDR3 has 14 amino acids. CDR3 sequence (DNA): TGTGCCAGCAGTGACCGGGACAGGAACTACGAGCAGTACTTC. Residues: CASSDRDRNYEQYF.